The TCR beta chain under discussion was sequenced for a study of T cells after yellow fever vaccination. This clonotype showed up just a few times. The target antigen is unknown. 5'RACE template switching generated TCR cDNA, adding a universal primer site and UMIs. TCRdb passed the 5' RACE reads through MiXCR, listing each CDR3 protein once. The sample carries approximately 510,000 distinct CDR3 sequences, roughly a fifth recorded once. CDR3 size: 14 residues. V dropped 8 bases and J dropped 8 bases, with 18 bases sitting between them. Looked up from germline, CDR1 is MDHEN and CDR2 is SYDVKM. Study results and limitations: It was a weaker secondary response, yet one that peaked faster, at day 5 versus 15.

The genes are TRBV28 and TRBJ1-4, with D possibly matching TRBD1 (5 bases). The source was PBMCs, collected 21 days after the first yellow fever vaccination. The receptor was isolated from a man younger than 30 who received the YFV17D yellow fever vaccine. This CDR3 reads CASGDPPRREKLFF. The CDR3, as DNA: TGTGCCAGCGGGGACCCTCCCCGTCGGGAAAAACTGTTTTTT.